These T cell receptor beta chains were read from a single sample in a study of Graves' ophthalmopathy and Graves' hyperthyroidism. TCRdb reprocessed the multiplex PCR reads via MiXCR and lists one record per CDR3 protein. The sample has hundreds of thousands of distinct CDR3 sequences, about 21% seen once. Sequencing was done on a sample of peripheral blood. These receptor sequences come from a woman younger than 30 with stable Graves' hyperthyroidism. CDR3s include the opening cysteine and the closing phenylalanine or tryptophan. Fields, in order: clone size, D gene, J gene, V gene, CDR3 protein, CDR3 DNA. D genes are given only for firm matches. The size entry is marked missing in some rows and otherwise reads once, few, many or a size class.

>many|TRBD1|TRBJ2-7|TRBV2
CASRSGTGSYEQYF
TGTGCCAGCAGGTCCGGGACAGGGAGCTACGAGCAGTACTTC
>NA|TRBD2|TRBJ2-2|TRBV6-2/TRBV6-3
CASSYTSGRNTGELFF
TGTGCCAGCAGTTACACTAGCGGGAGAAACACCGGGGAGCTGTTTTTT
>many|TRBD1|TRBJ2-2|TRBV15
CATSRDRGPGELFF
TGTGCCACCAGCAGAGACAGGGGGCCCGGGGAGCTGTTTTTT
>NA|NA|TRBJ1-3|TRBV6-5
CASSYSTGFSGNTIYF
TGTGCCAGCAGTTATTCTACAGGGTTCTCTGGAAACACCATATATTTT
>many|NA|TRBJ1-1|TRBV30
CAWTTGTQGEAFF
TGTGCCTGGACGACGGGGACGCAGGGTGAAGCTTTCTTT
>many|NA|TRBJ1-6|TRBV20-1
CSARTWTTAVPYNSPLHF
TGCAGTGCTAGAACGTGGACGACGGCTGTTCCCTATAATTCACCCCTCCACTTT
>few|NA|TRBJ1-3|TRBV3-1
CASSQGRQISGNTIYF
TGTGCCAGCAGCCAAGGCAGACAGATCTCTGGAAACACCATATATTTT
>NA|NA|TRBJ2-5|TRBV5-1
CASSSTQGPETQYF
TGCGCCAGCAGCTCAACCCAAGGACCAGAGACCCAGTACTTC
>NA|NA|TRBJ1-2|TRBV27
CASSQGPGFYGYTF
TGTGCCAGCAGCCAAGGGCCAGGGTTCTATGGCTACACCTTC
>many|NA|TRBJ1-6|TRBV6-5
CASSYSAGGSSYNSPLHF
TGTGCCAGCAGTTACTCGGCGGGGGGGAGCTCCTATAATTCACCCCTCCACTTT
>NA|NA|TRBJ1-6|TRBV28
CASSFGVGFRISSYNSPLHF
TGTGCCAGCAGTTTTGGGGTTGGGTTCCGGATAAGCTCCTATAATTCACCCCTCCACTTT
>once|NA|TRBJ1-2|TRBV6-1
CASSEAWTYGFTF
TGTGCCAGCAGTGAAGCCTGGACCTATGGCTTCACCTTC
>NA|NA|TRBJ1-2|TRBV9
CASSAGRLDGYTF
TGTGCCAGCAGCGCCGGCCGGCTTGATGGCTACACCTTC
>many|NA|TRBJ1-3|TRBV28
CASSLGDTIYF
TGTGCCAGCAGTTTAGGGGACACCATATATTTT
>many|TRBD2|TRBJ2-7|TRBV11-2
CASSLAGIYEQYF
TGTGCCAGCAGTCTAGCGGGAATCTACGAGCAGTACTTC
>many|NA|TRBJ2-7|TRBV7-2
CASSLVVEPYEQYF
TGTGCCAGCAGCTTAGTGGTGGAACCCTACGAGCAGTACTTC
>many|NA|TRBJ2-5|TRBV10-1
CASSESGSMGIETQYF
TGCGCCAGCAGTGAGTCGGGATCAATGGGAATAGAGACCCAGTACTTC